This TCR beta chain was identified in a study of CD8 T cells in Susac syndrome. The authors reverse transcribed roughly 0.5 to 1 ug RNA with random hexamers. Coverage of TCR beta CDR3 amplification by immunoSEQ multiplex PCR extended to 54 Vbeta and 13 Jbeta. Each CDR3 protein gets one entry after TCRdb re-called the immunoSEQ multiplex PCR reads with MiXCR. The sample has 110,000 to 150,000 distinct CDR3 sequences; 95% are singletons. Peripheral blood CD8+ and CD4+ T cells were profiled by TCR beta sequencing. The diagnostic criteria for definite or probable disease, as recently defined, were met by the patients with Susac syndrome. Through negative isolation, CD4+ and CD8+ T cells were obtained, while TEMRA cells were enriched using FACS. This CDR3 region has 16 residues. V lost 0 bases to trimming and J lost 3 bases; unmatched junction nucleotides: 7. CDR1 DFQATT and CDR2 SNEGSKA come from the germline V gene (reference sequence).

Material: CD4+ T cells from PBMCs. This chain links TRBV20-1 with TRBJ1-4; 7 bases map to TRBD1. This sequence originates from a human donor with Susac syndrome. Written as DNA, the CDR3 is TGCAGTGCTAGAGACCCGGACAGGTTGGCTAATGAAAAACTGTTTTTT. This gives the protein CSARDPDRLANEKLFF.